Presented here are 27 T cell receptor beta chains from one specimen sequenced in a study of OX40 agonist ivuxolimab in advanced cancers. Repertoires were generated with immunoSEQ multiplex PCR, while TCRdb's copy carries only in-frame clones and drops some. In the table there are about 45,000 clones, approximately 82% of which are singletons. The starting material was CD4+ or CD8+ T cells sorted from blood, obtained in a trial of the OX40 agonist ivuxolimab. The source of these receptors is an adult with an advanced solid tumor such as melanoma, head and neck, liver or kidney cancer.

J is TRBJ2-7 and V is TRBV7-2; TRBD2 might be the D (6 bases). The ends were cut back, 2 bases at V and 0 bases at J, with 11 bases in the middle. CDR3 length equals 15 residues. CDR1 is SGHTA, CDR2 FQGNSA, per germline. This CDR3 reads CASSLQRASSYEQYF. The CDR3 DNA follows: TGTGCCAGCAGCTTACAGCGGGCGAGCTCCTACGAGCAGTACTTC. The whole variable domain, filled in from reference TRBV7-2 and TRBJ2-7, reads GAGVSQSPSNKVTEKGKDVELRCDPISGHTALYWYRQSLGQGLEFLIYFQGNSAPDKSGLPSDRFSAERTGGSVSTLTIQRTQQEDSAVYLCASSLQRASSYEQYFGPGTRLTVT.

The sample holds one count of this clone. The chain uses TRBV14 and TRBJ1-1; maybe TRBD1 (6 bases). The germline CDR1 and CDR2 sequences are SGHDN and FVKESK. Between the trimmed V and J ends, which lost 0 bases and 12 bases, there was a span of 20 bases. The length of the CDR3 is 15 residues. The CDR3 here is CASSQDLFGRGLSFF. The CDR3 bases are TGTGCCAGCAGCCAAGATTTATTCGGCAGGGGTTTGTCTTTCTTT.

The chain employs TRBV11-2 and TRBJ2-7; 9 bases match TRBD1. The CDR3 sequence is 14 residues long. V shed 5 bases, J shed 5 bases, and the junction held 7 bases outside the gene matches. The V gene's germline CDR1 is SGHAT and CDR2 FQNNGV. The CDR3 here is CASSPQTGGHEQYF. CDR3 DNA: TGTGCCAGCAGCCCTCAGACAGGGGGTCACGAGCAGTACTTC.

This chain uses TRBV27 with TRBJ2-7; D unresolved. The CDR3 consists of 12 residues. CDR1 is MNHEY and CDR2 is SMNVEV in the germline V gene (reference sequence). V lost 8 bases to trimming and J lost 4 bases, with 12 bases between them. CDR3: CASSSPDYEQYF. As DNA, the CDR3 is TGTGCCAGCTCTTCCCCCGATTACGAGCAGTACTTC.

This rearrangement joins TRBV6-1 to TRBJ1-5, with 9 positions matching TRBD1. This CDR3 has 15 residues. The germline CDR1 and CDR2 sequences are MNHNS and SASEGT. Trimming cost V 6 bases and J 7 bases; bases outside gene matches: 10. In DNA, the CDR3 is TGTGCCAGCAGCCGGGACAGGGATGGGATACAGCCCCAGCATTTT. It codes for CASSRDRDGIQPQHF.

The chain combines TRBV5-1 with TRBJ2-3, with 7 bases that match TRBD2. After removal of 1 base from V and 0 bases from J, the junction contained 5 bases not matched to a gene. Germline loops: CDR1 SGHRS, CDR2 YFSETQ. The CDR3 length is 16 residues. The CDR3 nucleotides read TGCGCCAGCAGCTTGAGGACTAGTCCTAGCACAGATACGCAGTATTTT. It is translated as CASSLRTSPSTDTQYF.

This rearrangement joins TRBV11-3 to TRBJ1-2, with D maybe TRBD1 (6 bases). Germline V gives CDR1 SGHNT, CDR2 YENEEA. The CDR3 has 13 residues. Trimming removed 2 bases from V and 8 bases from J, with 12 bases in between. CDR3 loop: CASSLKGGWGYTF. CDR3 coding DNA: TGTGCCAGCAGCTTAAAAGGGGGTTGGGGCTACACCTTC.

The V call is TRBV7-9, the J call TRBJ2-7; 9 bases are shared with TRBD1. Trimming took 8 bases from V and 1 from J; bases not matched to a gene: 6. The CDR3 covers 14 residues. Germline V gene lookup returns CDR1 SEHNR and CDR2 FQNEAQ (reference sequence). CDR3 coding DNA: TGTGCCAGCGGCTATGGACAGGGGTCCTACGAGCAGTACTTC. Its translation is CASGYGQGSYEQYF.

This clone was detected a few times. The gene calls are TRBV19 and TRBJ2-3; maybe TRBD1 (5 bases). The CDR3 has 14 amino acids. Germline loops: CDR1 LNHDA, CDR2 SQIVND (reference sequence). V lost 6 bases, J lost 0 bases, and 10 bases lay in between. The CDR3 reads CASRWGSSTDTQYF. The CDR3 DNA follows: TGTGCCAGTAGATGGGGCTCTAGCACAGATACGCAGTATTTT.

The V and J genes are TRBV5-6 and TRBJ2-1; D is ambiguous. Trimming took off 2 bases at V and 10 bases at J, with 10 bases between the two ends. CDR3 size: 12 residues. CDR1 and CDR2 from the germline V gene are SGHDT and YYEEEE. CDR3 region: CASSFLIGEQFF. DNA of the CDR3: TGTGCCAGCAGCTTCCTGATCGGCGAGCAGTTCTTC.

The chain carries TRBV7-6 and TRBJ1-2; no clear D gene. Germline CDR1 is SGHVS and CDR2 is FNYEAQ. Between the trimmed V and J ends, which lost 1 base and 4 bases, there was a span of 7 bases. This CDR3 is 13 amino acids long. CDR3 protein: CASSLGHIYGYTF. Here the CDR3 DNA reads TGTGCCAGCAGCTTAGGTCATATCTATGGCTACACCTTC.

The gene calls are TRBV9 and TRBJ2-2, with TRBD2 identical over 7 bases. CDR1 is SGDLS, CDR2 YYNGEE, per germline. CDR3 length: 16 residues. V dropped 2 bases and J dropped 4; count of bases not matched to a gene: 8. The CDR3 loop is CASSVGGLQVTGELFF. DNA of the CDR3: TGTGCCAGCAGCGTGGGGGGACTACAAGTCACCGGGGAGCTGTTTTTT.

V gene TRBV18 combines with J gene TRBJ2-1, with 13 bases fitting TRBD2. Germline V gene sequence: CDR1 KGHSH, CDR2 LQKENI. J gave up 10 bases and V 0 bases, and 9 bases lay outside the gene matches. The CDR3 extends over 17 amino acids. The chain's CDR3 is CASSPPGRTSGRGEQFF. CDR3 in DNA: TGTGCCAGCTCACCACCAGGGAGGACTAGCGGGAGAGGCGAGCAGTTCTTC.

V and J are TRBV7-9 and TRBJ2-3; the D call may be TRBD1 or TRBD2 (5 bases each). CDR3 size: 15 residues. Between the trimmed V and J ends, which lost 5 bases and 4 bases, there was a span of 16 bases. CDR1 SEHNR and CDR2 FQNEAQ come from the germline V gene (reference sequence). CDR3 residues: CASSLGTVGPDTQYF. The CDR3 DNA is TGTGCCAGCAGCCTGGGGACGGTGGGGCCAGATACGCAGTATTTT.

The CDR3: CASSAGHNSYEQYF. The CDR3 DNA reads TGTGCCAGCAGTGCGGGACACAACTCCTACGAGCAGTACTTC. This chain connects TRBV11-2 to TRBJ2-7; TRBD1 or TRBD2 may be the D gene (6 bases each). Germline V gene lookup returns CDR1 SGHAT and CDR2 FQNNGV. V was trimmed by 6 bases and J by 0 bases, leaving 12 bases between them. The CDR3 runs to 14 residues.

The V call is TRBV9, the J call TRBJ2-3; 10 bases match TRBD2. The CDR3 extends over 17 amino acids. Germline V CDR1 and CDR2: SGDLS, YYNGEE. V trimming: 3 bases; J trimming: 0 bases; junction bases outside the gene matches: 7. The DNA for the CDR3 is TGTGCCAGCAGCGAAAGCGGGAGGGGCTCGAGCACAGATACGCAGTATTTT. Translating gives CASSESGRGSSTDTQYF. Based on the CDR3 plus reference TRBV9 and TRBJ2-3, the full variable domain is DSGVTQTPKHLITATGQRVTLRCSPRSGDLSVYWYQQSLDQGLQFLIQYYNGEERAKGNILERFSAQQFPDLHSELNLSSLELGDSALYFCASSESGRGSSTDTQYFGPGTRLTVL.

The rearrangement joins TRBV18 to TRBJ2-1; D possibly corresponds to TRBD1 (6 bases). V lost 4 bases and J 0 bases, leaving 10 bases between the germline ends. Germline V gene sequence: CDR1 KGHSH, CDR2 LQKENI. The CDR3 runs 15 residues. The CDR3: CASSRGGSSYNEQFF. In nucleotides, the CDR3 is TGTGCCAGCTCACGAGGGGGTAGCTCCTACAATGAGCAGTTCTTC. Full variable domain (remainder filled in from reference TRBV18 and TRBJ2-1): NAGVMQNPRHLVRRRGQEARLRCSPMKGHSHVYWYRQLPEEGLKFMVYLQKENIIDESGMPKERFSAEFPKEGPSILRIQQVVRGDSAAYFCASSRGGSSYNEQFFGPGTRLTVL.

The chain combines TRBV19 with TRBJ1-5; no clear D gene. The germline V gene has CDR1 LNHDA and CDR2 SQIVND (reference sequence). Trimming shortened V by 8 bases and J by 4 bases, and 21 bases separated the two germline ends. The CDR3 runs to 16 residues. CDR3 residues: CASLGRALAFNQPQHF. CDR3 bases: TGTGCCAGTTTGGGCCGGGCCCTTGCCTTTAATCAGCCCCAGCATTTT.

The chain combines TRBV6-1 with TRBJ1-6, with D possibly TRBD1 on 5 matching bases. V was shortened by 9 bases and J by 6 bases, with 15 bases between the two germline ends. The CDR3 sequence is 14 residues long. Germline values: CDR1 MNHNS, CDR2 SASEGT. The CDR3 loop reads CARFPGRANSPLHF. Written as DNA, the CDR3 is TGTGCCAGATTTCCGGGACGGGCTAATTCACCCCTCCACTTT.

CDR3 sequence reads: CASRRTSGGHNEQFF. The CDR3, as DNA: TGTGCCAGCAGGCGGACTAGCGGGGGACACAATGAGCAGTTCTTC. This rearrangement joins TRBV2 to TRBJ2-1; 13 positions match TRBD2. The V segment lost 6 bases and the J segment 5 bases; nucleotides outside the gene matches: 4. Per germline, CDR1 SNHLY and CDR2 FYNNEI. CDR3 length: 15 residues. Full variable domain (remainder filled in from reference TRBV2 and TRBJ2-1): EPEVTQTPSHQVTQMGQEVILRCVPISNHLYFYWYRQILGQKVEFLVSFYNNEISEKSEIFDDQFSVERPDGSNFTLKIRSTKLEDSAMYFCASRRTSGGHNEQFFGPGTRLTVL.

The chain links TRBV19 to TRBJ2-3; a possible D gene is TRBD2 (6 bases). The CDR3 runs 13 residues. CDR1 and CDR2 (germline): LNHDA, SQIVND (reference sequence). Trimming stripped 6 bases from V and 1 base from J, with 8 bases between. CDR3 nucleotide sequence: TGTGCCAGTAGCGGGAGTGGCACAGATACGCAGTATTTT. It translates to CASSGSGTDTQYF. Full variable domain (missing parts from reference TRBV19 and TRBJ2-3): DGGITQSPKYLFRKEGQNVTLSCEQNLNHDAMYWYRQDPGQGLRLIYYSQIVNDFQKGDIAEGYSVSREKKESFPLTVTSAQKNPTAFYLCASSGSGTDTQYFGPGTRLTVL.

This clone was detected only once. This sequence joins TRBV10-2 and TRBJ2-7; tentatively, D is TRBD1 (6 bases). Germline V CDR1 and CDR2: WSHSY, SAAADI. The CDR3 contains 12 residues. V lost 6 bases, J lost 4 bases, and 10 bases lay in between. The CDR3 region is CASRDSFYEQYF. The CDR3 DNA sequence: TGCGCCAGCAGGGACAGCTTTTACGAGCAGTACTTC.

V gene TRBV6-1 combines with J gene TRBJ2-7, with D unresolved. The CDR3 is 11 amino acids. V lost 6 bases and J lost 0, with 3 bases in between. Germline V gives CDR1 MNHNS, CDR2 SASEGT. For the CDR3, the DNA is TGTGCCAGCAGAAACTCCTACGAGCAGTACTTC. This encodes CASRNSYEQYF.

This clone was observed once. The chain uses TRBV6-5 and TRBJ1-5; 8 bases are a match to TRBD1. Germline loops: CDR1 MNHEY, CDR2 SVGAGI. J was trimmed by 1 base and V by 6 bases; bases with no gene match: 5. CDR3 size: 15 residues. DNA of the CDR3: TGTGCCAGCAGCCAGACAGGGGCGAGCAATCAGCCCCAGCATTTT. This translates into CASSQTGASNQPQHF.

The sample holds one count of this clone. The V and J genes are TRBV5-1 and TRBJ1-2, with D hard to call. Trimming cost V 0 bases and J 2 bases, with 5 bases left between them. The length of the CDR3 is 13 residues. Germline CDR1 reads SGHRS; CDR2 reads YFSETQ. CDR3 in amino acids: CASSLGQNYGYTF. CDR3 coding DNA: TGCGCCAGCAGCTTGGGACAAAACTATGGCTACACCTTC.

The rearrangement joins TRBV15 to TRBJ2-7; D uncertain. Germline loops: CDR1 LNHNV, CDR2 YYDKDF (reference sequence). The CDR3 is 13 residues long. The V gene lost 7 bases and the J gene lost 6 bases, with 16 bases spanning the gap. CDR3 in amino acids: CATNSEVPGEQYF. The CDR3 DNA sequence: TGTGCCACCAACAGCGAAGTACCTGGCGAGCAGTACTTC.

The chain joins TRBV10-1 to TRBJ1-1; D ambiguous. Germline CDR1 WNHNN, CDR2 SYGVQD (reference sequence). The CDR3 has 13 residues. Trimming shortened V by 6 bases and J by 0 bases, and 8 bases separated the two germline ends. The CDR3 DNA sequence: TGCGCCAGCAGGGCAGAGATGAACACTGAAGCTTTCTTT. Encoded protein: CASRAEMNTEAFF.